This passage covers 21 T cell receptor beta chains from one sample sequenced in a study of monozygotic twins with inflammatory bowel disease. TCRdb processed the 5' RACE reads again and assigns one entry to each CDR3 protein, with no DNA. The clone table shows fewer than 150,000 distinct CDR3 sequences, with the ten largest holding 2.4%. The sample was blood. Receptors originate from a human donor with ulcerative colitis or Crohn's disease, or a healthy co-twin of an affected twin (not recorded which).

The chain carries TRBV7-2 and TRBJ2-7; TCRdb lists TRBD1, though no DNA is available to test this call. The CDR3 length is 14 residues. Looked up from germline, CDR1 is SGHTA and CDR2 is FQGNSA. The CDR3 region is CASSLRTGENEQYF.

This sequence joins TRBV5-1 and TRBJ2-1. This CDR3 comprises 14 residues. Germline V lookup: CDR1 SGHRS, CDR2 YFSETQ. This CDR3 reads CASSVGVPYNEQFF.

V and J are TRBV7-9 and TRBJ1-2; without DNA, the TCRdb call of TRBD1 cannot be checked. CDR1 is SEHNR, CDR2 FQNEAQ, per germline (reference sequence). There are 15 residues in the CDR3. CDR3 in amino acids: CASSTRDRGSSGYTF.

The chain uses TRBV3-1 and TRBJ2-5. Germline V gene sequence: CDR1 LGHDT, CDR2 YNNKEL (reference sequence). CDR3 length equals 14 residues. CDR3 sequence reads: CASSQLGDLETQYF.

CDR3 protein: CASSLYGTGNTGELFF. The rearrangement joins TRBV5-1 to TRBJ2-2; TCRdb designates TRBD1, a call that cannot be tested without DNA. CDR1 SGHRS and CDR2 YFSETQ come from the germline V gene. The CDR3 runs 16 residues.

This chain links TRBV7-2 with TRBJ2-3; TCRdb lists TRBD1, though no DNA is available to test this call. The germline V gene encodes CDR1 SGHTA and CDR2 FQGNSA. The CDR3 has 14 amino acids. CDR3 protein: CASSLAQGADTQYF.

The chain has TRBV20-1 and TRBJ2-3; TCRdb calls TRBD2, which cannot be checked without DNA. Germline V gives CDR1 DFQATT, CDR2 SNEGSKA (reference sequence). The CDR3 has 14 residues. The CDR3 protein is CSAEAGGSTDTQYF.

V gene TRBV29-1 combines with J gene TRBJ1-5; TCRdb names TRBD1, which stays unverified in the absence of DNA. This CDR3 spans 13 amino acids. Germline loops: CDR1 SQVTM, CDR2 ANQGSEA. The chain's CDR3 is CSVQQGSNQPQHF.

CDR3: CASSSTGGNEKLFF. This chain joins TRBV6-5 and TRBJ1-4; TCRdb's assignment of TRBD1 cannot be checked, as there is no DNA. The CDR3 length is 14 residues. Germline loops: CDR1 MNHEY, CDR2 SVGAGI.

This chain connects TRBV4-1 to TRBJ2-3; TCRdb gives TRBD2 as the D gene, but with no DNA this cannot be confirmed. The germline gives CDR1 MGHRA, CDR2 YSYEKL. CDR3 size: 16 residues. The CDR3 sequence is CASSQGSPIAADTQYF.

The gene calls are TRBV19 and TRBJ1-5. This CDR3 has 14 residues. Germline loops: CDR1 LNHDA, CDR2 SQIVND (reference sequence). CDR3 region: CASGALPSNQPQHF.

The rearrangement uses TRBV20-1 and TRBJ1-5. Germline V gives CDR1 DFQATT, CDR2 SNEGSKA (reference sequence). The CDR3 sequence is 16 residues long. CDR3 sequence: CSARDIRDGSNQPQHF.

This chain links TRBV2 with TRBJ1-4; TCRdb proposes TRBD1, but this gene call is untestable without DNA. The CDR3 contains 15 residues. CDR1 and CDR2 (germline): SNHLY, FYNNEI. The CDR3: CATNPRTATNEKLFF.

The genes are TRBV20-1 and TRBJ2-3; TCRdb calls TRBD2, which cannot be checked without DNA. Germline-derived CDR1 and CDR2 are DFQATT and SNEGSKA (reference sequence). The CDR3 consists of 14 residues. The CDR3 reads CSQLPTRNTDTQYF.

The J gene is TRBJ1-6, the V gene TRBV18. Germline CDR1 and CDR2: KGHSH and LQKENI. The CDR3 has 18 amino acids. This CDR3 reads CASSPRSASYSYNSPLHF.

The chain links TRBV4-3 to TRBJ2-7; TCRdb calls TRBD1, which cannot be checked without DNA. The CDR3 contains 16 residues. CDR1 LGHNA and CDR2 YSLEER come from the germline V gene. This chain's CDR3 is CASSQDRAGGAYEQYF.

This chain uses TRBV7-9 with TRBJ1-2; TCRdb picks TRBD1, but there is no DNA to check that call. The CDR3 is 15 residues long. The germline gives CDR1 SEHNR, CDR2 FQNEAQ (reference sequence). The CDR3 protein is CASSNPGRTNYGYTF.

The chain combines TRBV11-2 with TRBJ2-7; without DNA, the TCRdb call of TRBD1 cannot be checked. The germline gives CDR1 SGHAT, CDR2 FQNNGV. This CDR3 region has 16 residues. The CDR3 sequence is CASSLVTGGATYEQYF.

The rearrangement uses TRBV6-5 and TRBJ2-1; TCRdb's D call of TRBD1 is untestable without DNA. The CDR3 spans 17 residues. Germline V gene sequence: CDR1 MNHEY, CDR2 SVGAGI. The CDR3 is CASSYSLWAPTYNEQFF.

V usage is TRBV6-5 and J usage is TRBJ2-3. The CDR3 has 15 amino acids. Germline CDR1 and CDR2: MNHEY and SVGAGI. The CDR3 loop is CASSYGRYSTDTQYF.

The CDR3 here is CSARVRTGLWGYTF. V usage is TRBV20-1 and J usage is TRBJ1-2; TCRdb's D gene call, TRBD1, goes unchecked for lack of DNA. The CDR3 spans 14 residues. Germline CDR1 DFQATT, CDR2 SNEGSKA (reference sequence).